Following are 14 T cell receptor beta chains from one sample sequenced in a study of response to subunit inactivated influenza vaccine (dated by TCRdb to 2016 to 2018). Libraries were built with RT-PCR. The sample was run on an Illumina HiSeq 2500. TCRdb reprocessing: public reads trimmed at Q25 with fastp, clones called with MiXCR, in-frame beta chains kept. Identical CDR3 proteins give one entry, which carries the most common genes and DNA. The sample contains fewer than 250,000 distinct CDR3 sequences, around 14% of them found a single time. Of the sample, roughly 24% falls within the top ten clones. Sequences were derived from CD8+ T cells sorted from PBMCs, sampled roughly 5 days after vaccination. Source of these receptors: a man aged 50 or older who received an inactivated influenza vaccine. Donor details come from another sample of the same person, matched by shared clones.

This clonotype was seen a few times. The chain recombines TRBV20-1 with TRBJ2-1; 8 positions agree with TRBD2. CDR3 size: 16 residues. Trimming cost V 3 bases and J 2 bases; bases outside gene matches: 9. Germline-derived CDR1 and CDR2 are DFQATT and SNEGSKA (reference sequence). For the CDR3, the DNA is TGCAGTGCTAGCCCTATCCCGGGGGGGACCTACAATGAGCAGTTCTTC. Translating it yields CSASPIPGGTYNEQFF.

This clonotype was counted between two and nine times. This chain uses TRBV4-2 with TRBJ1-5; no firm D call. With 4 bases removed from V and 4 bases from J, the gap between germline ends came to 11 bases. CDR3 length: 14 amino acids. The germline gives CDR1 LGHNA, CDR2 YNFKEQ. The CDR3 is CASSLPGVNQPQHF. Written as DNA, the CDR3 is TGTGCCAGCAGCCTTCCCGGGGTTAATCAGCCCCAGCATTTT.

The gene calls are TRBV12-3 or TRBV12-4 and TRBJ1-3; D unresolved. V lost 5 bases and J 9 bases, leaving 20 bases between the germline ends. The CDR3 length is 15 residues. The CDR3 DNA follows: TGTGCCAGCAGTCCCCCGGGGATTGGCCGGGGCACCATATATTTT. Translated: CASSPPGIGRGTIYF.

The chain uses TRBV7-9 and TRBJ2-5, with D perhaps matching TRBD1 (6 bases). The CDR3 loop spans 16 amino acids. V was cut by 5 bases and J by 3 bases, with 19 bases left in between. Per the germline V gene, CDR1 is SEHNR and CDR2 is FQNEAQ (reference sequence). CDR3 in DNA: TGTGCCAGCAGCCAAAGGGCCGGACGGGACAAAGAGACCCAGTACTTC. Translated, it gives CASSQRAGRDKETQYF.

This clonotype was seen only a few times. The chain couples TRBV13 to TRBJ2-7; TRBD1 aligns across 7 bases. CDR1 PRHDT and CDR2 FYEKMQ come from the germline V gene (reference sequence). This CDR3 has 14 amino acids. V was pared by 4 bases and J by 2 bases, with 5 bases of the junction left unmatched. The CDR3 sequence: CASSSGTVPYEQYF. The DNA for the CDR3 is TGTGCCAGCAGCTCCGGGACAGTGCCCTACGAGCAGTACTTC.

The chain joins TRBV6-5 to TRBJ2-7, with TRBD2 identical over 7 bases. This CDR3 is 14 amino acids long. CDR1 and CDR2 from the germline V gene are MNHEY and SVGAGI. Trimming removed 0 bases from V and 3 bases from J; junction bases left unmatched: 2. The DNA of the CDR3 is TGTGCCAGCAGTTACTCGGGGGGGAGCTACGAGCAGTACTTC. Amino acid sequence: CASSYSGGSYEQYF.

This clonotype has a count of ten or more. V and J are TRBV4-1 and TRBJ2-1; 7 bases match TRBD2. With 5 bases clipped from V and 0 bases from J, the junction kept 4 bases outside the gene matches. Germline V gives CDR1 MGHRA, CDR2 YSYEKL. The CDR3 covers 15 residues. CDR3 nucleotide sequence: TGCGCCAGCAGCTTTCGACTAGCCTCCTACAATGAGCAGTTCTTC. Protein: CASSFRLASYNEQFF.

This chain connects TRBV12-3 or TRBV12-4 to TRBJ2-7; D uncertain. The CDR3 consists of 17 residues. V was pared by 2 bases and J by 0 bases, with 17 bases between. In DNA, the CDR3 is TGTGCCAGCAGTTTATCTCGCGACTCTCCGTGCTCCTACGAGCAGTACTTC. As protein: CASSLSRDSPCSYEQYF.

This chain connects TRBV7-9 to TRBJ2-5, with TRBD2 matching over 13 bases. The V segment lost 7 bases and the J segment 5 bases; nucleotides outside the gene matches: 4. The CDR3 length is 14 residues. Germline CDR1 is SEHNR and CDR2 is FQNEAQ (reference sequence). The CDR3 loop is CASTGLAGRETQYF. CDR3 in DNA: TGTGCCAGCACGGGACTAGCGGGACGGGAGACCCAGTACTTC.

This clonotype has only one observation. The CDR3 nucleotides read TGTGCCAGCAGCCAGACAGGGAACCCGGAGACCCAGTACTTC. Amino acids: CASSQTGNPETQYF. This sequence joins TRBV7-9 and TRBJ2-5; 7 nucleotides agree with TRBD1. The CDR3 extends over 14 amino acids. From germline, CDR1 is SEHNR and CDR2 FQNEAQ (reference sequence). Trimming removed 5 bases from V and 5 bases from J; junction bases left unmatched: 8.

This clonotype was counted ten times or more. The chain is built from TRBV29-1 and TRBJ1-1, with 8 bases aligning to TRBD1. This CDR3 has 13 residues. The germline V gene encodes CDR1 SQVTM and CDR2 ANQGSEA. J was trimmed by 8 bases and V by 3 bases; bases with no gene match: 8. CDR3 sequence reads: CSVEGRGPSEAFF. The DNA of the CDR3 is TGCAGCGTTGAGGGCAGGGGGCCCTCCGAAGCTTTCTTT.

The table lists this clonotype with a few counts. V usage is TRBV27 and J usage is TRBJ2-7; TRBD2 matches 9 bases. The CDR3 consists of 14 residues. The ends lost 6 bases at V and 7 bases at J; junction bases unmatched: 10. Germline V lookup: CDR1 MNHEY, CDR2 SMNVEV (reference sequence). The CDR3 sequence is CASRRVAGVREQYF. DNA for the CDR3: TGTGCCAGCAGACGAGTAGCGGGAGTCCGGGAGCAGTACTTC.

The chain uses TRBV15 and TRBJ2-3; D gene ambiguous. The V gene lost 5 bases and the J gene lost 2 bases, with 14 bases spanning the gap. This CDR3 contains 15 residues. Looked up from germline, CDR1 is LNHNV and CDR2 is YYDKDF (reference sequence). Here the CDR3 DNA reads TGTGCCACCAGCGCCCACGGACGGACCACAGATACGCAGTATTTT. This codes for CATSAHGRTTDTQYF.

This clonotype has just a few counts. The CDR3 region is CASSFSGLGSAQYF. DNA of the CDR3: TGTGCCAGCAGCTTTTCGGGGTTGGGGTCTGCGCAGTACTTC. The rearrangement links TRBV7-9 to TRBJ2-7, with D tentatively TRBD2 (5 bases). The CDR3 sequence is 14 residues long. The germline CDR1 and CDR2 sequences are SEHNR and FQNEAQ (reference sequence). V lost 3 bases and J lost 9, with 18 bases in between.